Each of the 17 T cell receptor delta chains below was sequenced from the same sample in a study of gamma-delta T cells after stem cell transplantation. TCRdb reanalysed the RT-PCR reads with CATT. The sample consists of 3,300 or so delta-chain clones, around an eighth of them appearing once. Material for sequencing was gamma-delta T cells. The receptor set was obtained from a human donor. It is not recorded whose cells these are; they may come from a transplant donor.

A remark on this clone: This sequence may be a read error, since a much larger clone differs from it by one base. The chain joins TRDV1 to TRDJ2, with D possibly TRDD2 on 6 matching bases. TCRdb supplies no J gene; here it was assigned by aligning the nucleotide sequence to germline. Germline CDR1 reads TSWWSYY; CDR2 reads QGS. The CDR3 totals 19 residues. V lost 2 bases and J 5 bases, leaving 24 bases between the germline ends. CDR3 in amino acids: CALGETVAPTLRDTAQLFF. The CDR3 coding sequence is TGTGCTCTTGGGGAAACGGTCGCTCCTACGCTAAGAGACACAGCACAACTCTTCTTT.

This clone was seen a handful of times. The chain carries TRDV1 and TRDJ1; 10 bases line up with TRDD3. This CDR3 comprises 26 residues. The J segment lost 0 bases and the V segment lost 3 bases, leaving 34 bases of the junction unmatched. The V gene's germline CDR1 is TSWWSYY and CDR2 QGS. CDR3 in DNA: TGTGCTCTTGGGGAGGGGGTTTCTCCCTACTGGGCTGGGGGATATCTAAGGGATCCTTACACCGATAAACTCATCTTT. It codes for CALGEGVSPYWAGGYLRDPYTDKLIF.

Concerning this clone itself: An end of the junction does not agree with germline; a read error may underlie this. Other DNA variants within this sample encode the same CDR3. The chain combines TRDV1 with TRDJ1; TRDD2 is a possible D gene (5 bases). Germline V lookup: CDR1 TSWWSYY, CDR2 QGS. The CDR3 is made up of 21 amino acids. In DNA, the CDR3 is TGTGCTCTTGGGGAACTAGGCCCCAAAGGTCGAGGGACCTACTACACTGATAAACTCATCTTT. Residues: CALGELGPKGRGTYYTDKLIF.

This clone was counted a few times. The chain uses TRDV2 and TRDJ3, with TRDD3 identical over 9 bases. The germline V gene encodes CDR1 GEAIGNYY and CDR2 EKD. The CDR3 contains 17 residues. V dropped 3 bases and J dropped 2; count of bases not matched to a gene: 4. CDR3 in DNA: TGTGCCTGTGACTACTGGGGGAGCCCCTGGGACACCCGACAGATGTTTTTC. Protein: CACDYWGSPWDTRQMFF.

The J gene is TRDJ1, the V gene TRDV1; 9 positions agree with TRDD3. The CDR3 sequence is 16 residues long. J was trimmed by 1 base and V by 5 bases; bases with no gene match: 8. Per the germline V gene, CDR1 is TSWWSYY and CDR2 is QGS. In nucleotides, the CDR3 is TGTGCTCTTGGGTACCTGGGGGATCGGGTCACCGATAAACTCATCTTT. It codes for CALGYLGDRVTDKLIF.

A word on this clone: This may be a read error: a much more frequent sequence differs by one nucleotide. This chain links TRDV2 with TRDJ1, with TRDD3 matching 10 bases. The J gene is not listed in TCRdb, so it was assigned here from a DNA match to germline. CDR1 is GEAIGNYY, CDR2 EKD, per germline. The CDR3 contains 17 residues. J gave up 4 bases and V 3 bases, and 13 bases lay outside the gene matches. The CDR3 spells CACDRLGDPLYSDKLIF. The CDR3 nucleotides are TGTGCCTGTGACCGACTGGGGGATCCACTGTACAGCGATAAACTCATCTTT.

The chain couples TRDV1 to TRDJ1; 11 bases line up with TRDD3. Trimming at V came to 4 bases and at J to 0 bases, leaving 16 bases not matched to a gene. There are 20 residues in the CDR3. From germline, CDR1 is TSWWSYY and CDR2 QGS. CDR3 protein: CALGGGASLLGDTNTDKLIF. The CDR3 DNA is TGTGCTCTTGGGGGGGGTGCTTCCTTGCTGGGGGATACTAACACCGATAAACTCATCTTT.

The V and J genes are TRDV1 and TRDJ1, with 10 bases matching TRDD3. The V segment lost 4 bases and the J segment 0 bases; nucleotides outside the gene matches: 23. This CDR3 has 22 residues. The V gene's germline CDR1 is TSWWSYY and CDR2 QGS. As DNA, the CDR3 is TGTGCTCTTGGGGGACCATTCCTAGCTGGGGGATATCGGGGCAAGTACACCGATAAACTCATCTTT. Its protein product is CALGGPFLAGGYRGKYTDKLIF.

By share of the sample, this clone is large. CDR3 DNA sequence: TGTGCTCTTGGGGAACTGTTCCTAAAGCGGCATCTGGGGGATACGGGACTGGATAAACTCATCTTT. Protein: CALGELFLKRHLGDTGLDKLIF. The chain uses TRDV1 and TRDJ1; 12 positions match TRDD3. CDR3 length equals 22 residues. V dropped 0 bases and J dropped 5; count of bases not matched to a gene: 22. From germline, CDR1 is TSWWSYY and CDR2 QGS.

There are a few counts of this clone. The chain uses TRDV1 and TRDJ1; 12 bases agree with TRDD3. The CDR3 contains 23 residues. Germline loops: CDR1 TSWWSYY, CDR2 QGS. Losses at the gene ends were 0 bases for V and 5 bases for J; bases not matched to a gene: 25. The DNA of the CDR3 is TGTGCTCTTGGGGAACTCAGTCCTACAACCCTAACTGGGGGATACCCCACCATGGATAAACTCATCTTT. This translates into CALGELSPTTLTGGYPTMDKLIF.

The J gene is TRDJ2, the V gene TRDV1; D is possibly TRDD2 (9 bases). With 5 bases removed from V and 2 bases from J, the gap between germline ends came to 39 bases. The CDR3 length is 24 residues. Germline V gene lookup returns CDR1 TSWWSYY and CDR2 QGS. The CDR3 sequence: CALGNKLFPSYGYWGVPLTAQLFF. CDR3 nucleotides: TGTGCTCTTGGGAATAAGCTCTTTCCTTCCTACGGTTACTGGGGGGTCCCGTTGACAGCACAACTCTTCTTT.

The CDR3 nucleotides are TGTGCTCTTGGGGCCCTTTCCCTTCTTATGCCCCTCGTCGGGGGGACTTCTTTGACAGCACAACTCTTCTTT. This gives the protein CALGALSLLMPLVGGTSLTAQLFF. Although no V gene was called, TRDJ2 is the J gene; the D call of TRDD3 is as the table states it, not checked on the DNA. CDR3 size: 24 residues.

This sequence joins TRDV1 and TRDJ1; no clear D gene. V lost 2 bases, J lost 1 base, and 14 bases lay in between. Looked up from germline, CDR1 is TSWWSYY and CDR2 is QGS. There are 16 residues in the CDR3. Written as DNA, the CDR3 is TGTGCTCTTGGGGAAGTTCACCGCGACAGCACCGATAAACTCATCTTT. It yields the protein CALGEVHRDSTDKLIF.

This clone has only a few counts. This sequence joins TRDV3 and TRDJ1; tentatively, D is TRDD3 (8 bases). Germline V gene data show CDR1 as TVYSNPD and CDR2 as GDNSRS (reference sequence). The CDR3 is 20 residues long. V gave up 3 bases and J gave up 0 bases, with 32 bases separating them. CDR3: CAFRRPSSVLGAPNTDKLIF. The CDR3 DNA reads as TGTGCCTTCCGAAGGCCTTCCTCCGTACTGGGGGCTCCCAACACCGATAAACTCATCTTT. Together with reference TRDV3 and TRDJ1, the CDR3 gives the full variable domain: CDKVTQSSPDQTVASGSEVVLLCTYDTVYSNPDLFWYRIRPDYSFQFVFYGDNSRSEGADFTQGRFSVKHILTQKAFHLVISPVRTEDSATYYCAFRRPSSVLGAPNTDKLIFGKGTRVTVEP.

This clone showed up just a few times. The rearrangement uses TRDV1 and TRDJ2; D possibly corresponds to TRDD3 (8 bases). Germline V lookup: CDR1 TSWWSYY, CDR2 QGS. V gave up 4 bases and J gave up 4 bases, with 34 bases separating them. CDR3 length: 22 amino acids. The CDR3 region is CALGASRSYPYWGLTKTAQLFF. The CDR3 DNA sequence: TGTGCTCTTGGGGCTTCCCGTTCCTACCCGTACTGGGGGCTTACAAAGACAGCACAACTCTTCTTT.

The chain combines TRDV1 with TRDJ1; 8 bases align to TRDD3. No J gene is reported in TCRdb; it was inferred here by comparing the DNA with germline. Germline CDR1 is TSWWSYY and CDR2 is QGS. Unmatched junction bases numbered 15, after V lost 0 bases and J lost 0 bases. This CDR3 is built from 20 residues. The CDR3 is CALGELVFSGWGSYTDKLIF. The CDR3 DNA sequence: TGTGCTCTTGGGGAACTAGTTTTTTCCGGCTGGGGGAGCTACACCGATAAACTCATCTTT.

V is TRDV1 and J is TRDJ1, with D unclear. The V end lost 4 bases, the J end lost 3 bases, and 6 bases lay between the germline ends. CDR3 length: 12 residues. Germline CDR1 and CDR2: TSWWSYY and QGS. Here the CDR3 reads CALGVVSDKLIF. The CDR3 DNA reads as TGTGCTCTTGGGGTTGTGTCCGATAAACTCATCTTT.